This T cell receptor (beta chain) was sequenced during a study of CD8 T cells in ankylosing spondylitis. Study results and caveats: A motif of under 10 highly homologous TCR beta variants was seen as apparently characteristic of ankylosing spondylitis blood.

This clonotype was picked up many times. Antigen: not known. Quantitative 5'-RACE with molecular barcodes was used to make the TCR beta libraries. TCRdb re-derived calls from the 5' RACE reads in MiXCR, one entry per CDR3 protein. The sample lists approximately 250,000 distinct CDR3 sequences, less than 9.5% occurring once. J lost 2 bases, V lost 6 bases, and 5 bases had no gene match. This CDR3 spans 15 amino acids. Per the germline V gene, CDR1 is MNHEY and CDR2 is SVGEGT. The sample was blood, either unsorted or a sorted T cell fraction (not recorded which). The receptor was derived from a female donor with ankylosing spondylitis or in good health (not recorded which). The V call is TRBV6-2 or TRBV6-3, the J call TRBJ2-1, with 9 bases fitting TRBD2. The CDR3 reads CASSPSGTTYNEQFF. The CDR3 DNA reads as TGTGCCAGCAGCCCTAGCGGGACGACCTACAATGAGCAGTTCTTC.